A single sample is the source of the 4 T cell receptor beta chains below, sequenced in a study of OX40 agonist ivuxolimab in advanced cancers. Clones were read by immunoSEQ multiplex PCR, and TCRdb kept only the in-frame ones, dropping some. The profile shows 60,000 to 90,000 clones, about 81% of them singletons. The sample here was CD4+ or CD8+ T cells sorted from blood, taken in a trial of the OX40 agonist ivuxolimab. These receptors came from an adult with an advanced solid tumor such as melanoma, head and neck, liver or kidney cancer.

The chain combines TRBV11-2 with TRBJ1-6, with D uncertain. Trimming removed 5 bases from V and 5 bases from J, with 10 bases in between. The CDR3 has 14 amino acids. Germline V gene data show CDR1 as SGHAT and CDR2 as FQNNGV. Here the CDR3 DNA reads TGTGCCAGCAGCCGTGACCCGAATAATTCACCCCTCCACTTT. Translating it yields CASSRDPNNSPLHF.

The rearrangement uses TRBV11-2 and TRBJ1-2, with D possibly being TRBD1 (5 bases). The germline V gene encodes CDR1 SGHAT and CDR2 FQNNGV. CDR3 length: 15 amino acids. V was trimmed by 5 bases and J by 4 bases, leaving 17 bases between them. The CDR3 loop reads CASSPREIRIYGYTF. DNA of the CDR3: TGTGCCAGCAGCCCCAGGGAGATCCGGATCTATGGCTACACCTTC.

The rearrangement links TRBV2 to TRBJ1-4, with 7 bases matching TRBD1. CDR3 length: 14 amino acids. The J segment lost 6 bases and the V segment lost 8 bases, leaving 9 bases of the junction unmatched. Germline CDR1 and CDR2: SNHLY and FYNNEI. The CDR3 spells CASLKQGLHEKLFF. The CDR3 DNA is TGTGCCAGCCTCAAACAGGGGCTTCATGAAAAACTGTTTTTT.

The chain has TRBV7-9 and TRBJ1-4; D might be TRBD1 (5 bases). This CDR3 has 13 residues. Germline CDR1 and CDR2: SEHNR and FQNEAQ (reference sequence). The V and J ends lost 5 bases and 7 bases respectively, with 11 bases between them. The CDR3 spells CASSPGYGEKLFF. As DNA, the CDR3 is TGTGCCAGCAGCCCAGGGTATGGTGAAAAACTGTTTTTT.